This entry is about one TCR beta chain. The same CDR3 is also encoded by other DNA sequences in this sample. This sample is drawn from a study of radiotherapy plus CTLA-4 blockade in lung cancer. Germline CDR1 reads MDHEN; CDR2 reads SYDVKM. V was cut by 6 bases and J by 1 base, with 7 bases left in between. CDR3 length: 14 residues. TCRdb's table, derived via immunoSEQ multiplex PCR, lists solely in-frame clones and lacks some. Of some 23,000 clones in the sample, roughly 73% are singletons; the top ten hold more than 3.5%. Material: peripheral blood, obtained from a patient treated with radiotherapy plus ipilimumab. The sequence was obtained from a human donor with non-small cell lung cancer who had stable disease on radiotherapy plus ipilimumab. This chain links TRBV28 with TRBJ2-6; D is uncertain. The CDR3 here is CASRSRSGANVLTF. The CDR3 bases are TGTGCCAGCAGGAGTAGGTCTGGGGCCAACGTCCTGACTTTC.